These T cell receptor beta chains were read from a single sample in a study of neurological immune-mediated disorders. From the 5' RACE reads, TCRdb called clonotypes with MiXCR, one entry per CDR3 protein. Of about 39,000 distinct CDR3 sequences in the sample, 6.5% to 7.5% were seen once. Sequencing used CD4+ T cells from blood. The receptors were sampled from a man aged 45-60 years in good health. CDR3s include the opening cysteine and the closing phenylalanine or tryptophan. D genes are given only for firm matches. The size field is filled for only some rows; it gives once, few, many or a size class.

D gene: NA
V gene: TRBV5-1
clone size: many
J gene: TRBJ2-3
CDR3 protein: CASSLWRSTDTQYF
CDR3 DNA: TGCGCCAGCAGCTTGTGGAGGAGCACAGATACGCAGTATTTT

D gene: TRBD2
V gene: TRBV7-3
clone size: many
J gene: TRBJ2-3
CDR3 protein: CASSLYASGFTDTQYF
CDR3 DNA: TGTGCCAGCAGCTTATACGCTAGCGGATTCACAGATACGCAGTATTTT

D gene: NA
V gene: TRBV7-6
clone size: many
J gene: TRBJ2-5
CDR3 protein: CASSLSGATQYF
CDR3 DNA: TGTGCCAGCAGCTTATCGGGGGCGACCCAGTACTTC

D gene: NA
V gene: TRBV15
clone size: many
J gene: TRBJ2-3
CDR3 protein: CATSRDRISGFGTDTQYF
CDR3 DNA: TGTGCCACCAGCAGAGATCGGATTAGCGGATTCGGCACAGATACGCAGTATTTT

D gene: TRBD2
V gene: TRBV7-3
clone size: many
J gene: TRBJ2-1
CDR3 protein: CASSFGTSGGYNEQFF
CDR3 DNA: TGTGCCAGCAGCTTCGGGACTAGCGGGGGTTACAATGAGCAGTTCTTC

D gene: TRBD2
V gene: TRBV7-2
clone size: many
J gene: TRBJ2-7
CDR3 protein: CASSPRRTVLAGTNREQYF
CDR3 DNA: TGTGCCAGCAGCCCAAGGCGGACGGTACTAGCGGGAACTAACCGCGAGCAGTACTTC

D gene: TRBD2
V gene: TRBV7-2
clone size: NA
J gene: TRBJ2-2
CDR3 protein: CASSLTGGGTGELFF
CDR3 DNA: TGTGCCAGCAGCTTAACGGGAGGGGGAACCGGGGAGCTGTTTTTT

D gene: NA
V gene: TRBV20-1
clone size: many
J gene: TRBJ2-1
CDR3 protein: CSAPLGGNSYNEQFF
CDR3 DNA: TGCAGTGCCCCCTTGGGGGGAAACTCCTACAATGAGCAGTTCTTC

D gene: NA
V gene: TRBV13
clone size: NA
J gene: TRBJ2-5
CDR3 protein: CASSLRSGPPQETQYF
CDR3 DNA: TGTGCCAGCAGCTTGAGGTCGGGACCCCCCCAAGAGACCCAGTACTTC

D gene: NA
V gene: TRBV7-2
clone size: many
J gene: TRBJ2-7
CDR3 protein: CASSLSRDSTYEQYF
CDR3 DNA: TGTGCCAGCAGCTTATCGCGGGACAGCACCTACGAGCAGTACTTC

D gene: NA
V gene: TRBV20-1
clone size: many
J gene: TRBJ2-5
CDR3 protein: CSARSFTGTGETQYF
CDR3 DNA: TGCAGTGCTAGATCCTTCACGGGGACGGGAGAGACCCAGTACTTC

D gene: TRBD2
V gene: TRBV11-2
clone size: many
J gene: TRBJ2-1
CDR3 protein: CASSLPGLAGQEQFF
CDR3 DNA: TGTGCCAGCAGCCTCCCGGGACTAGCGGGACAGGAGCAGTTCTTC

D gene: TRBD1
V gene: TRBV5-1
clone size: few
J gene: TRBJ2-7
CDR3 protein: CASSLASGTVTYEQYF
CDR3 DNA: TGCGCCAGCAGCTTGGCCTCGGGGACAGTGACCTACGAGCAGTACTTC

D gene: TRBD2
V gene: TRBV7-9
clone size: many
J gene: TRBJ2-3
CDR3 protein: CASSGRRGSGRTSTDTQYF
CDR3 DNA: TGTGCCAGCAGCGGACGCAGAGGTAGCGGGAGGACTAGCACAGATACGCAGTATTTT

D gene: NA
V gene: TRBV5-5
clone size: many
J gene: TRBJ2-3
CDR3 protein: CASRSRITAGTQYF
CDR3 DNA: TGTGCCAGCAGGTCGCGTATTACTGCGGGTACGCAGTATTTT

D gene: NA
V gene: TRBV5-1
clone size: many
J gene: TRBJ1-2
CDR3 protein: CASSLASGLANYGYTF
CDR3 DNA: TGCGCCAGCAGCTTGGCCTCAGGGCTAGCTAACTATGGCTACACCTTC

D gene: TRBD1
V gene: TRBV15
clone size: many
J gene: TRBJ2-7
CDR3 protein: CATSRTWTGTDSYEQYF
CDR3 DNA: TGTGCCACCAGCAGAACCTGGACAGGGACCGACTCCTACGAGCAGTACTTC

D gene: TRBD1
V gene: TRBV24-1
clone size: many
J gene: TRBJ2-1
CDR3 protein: CATAQTGTYNEQFF
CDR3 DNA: TGTGCCACAGCCCAGACAGGGACATACAATGAGCAGTTCTTC

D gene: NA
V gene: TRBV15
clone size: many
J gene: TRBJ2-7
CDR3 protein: CATSKGVKGYEQYF
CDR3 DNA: TGTGCCACCAGCAAGGGGGTGAAAGGATACGAGCAGTACTTC

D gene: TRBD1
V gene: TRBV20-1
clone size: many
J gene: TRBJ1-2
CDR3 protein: CSATAGGGVGYGYTF
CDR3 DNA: TGCAGTGCTACGGCAGGGGGTGGGGTGGGCTATGGCTACACCTTC

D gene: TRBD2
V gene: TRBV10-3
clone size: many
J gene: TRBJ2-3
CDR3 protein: CAISESVAGVSDTQYF
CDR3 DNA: TGTGCCATCAGTGAGTCGGTAGCGGGAGTCTCAGATACGCAGTATTTT

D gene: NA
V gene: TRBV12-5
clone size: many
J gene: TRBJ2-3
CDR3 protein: CASGFKSDTQYF
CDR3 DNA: TGTGCTAGTGGTTTCAAATCAGATACGCAGTATTTT

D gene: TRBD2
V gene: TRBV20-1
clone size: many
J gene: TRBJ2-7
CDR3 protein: CSATTGTSGVEQYF
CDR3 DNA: TGCAGTGCTACTACCGGGACTAGCGGGGTCGAGCAGTACTTC

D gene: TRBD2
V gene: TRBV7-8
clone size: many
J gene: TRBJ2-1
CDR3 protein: CASSLLTGLAAYNEQFF
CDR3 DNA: TGTGCCAGCAGCTTGCTAACGGGACTAGCGGCATACAATGAGCAGTTCTTC

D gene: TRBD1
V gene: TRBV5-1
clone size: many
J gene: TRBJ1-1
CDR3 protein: CASSLVYSSPVWTGRFMNTEAFF
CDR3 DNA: TGCGCCAGCAGCTTGGTGTATAGCAGCCCTGTATGGACAGGGAGGTTTATGAACACTGAAGCTTTCTTT

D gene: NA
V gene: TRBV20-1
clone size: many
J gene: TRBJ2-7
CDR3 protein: CSARALAYEQYF
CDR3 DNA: TGCAGTGCTAGAGCCCTCGCCTACGAGCAGTACTTC

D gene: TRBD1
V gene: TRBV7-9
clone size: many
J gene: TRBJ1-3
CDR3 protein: CASRSDRGRLGNTIYF
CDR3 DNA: TGTGCCAGCAGATCGGACAGGGGGCGCCTTGGAAACACCATATATTTT

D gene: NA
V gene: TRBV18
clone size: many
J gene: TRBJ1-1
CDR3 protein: CASSHPGNRGTEAFF
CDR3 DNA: TGTGCCAGCTCCCACCCAGGGAATAGGGGCACTGAAGCTTTCTTT

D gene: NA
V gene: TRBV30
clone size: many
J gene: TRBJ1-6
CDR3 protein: CAWSVFPLNSPLHF
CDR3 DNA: TGTGCCTGGAGTGTGTTTCCGCTCAATTCACCCCTCCACTTT

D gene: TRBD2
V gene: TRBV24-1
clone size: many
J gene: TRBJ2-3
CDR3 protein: CATSDPGLAGGVTDTQYF
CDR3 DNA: TGTGCCACCAGTGACCCGGGACTAGCGGGAGGAGTCACAGATACGCAGTATTTT

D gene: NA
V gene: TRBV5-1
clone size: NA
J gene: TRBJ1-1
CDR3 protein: CASGTQVSMNTEAFF
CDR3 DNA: TGCGCCAGCGGCACCCAGGTCTCCATGAACACTGAAGCTTTCTTT

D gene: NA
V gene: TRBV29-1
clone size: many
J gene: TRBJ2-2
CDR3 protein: CSVEVHTGLRAGELFF
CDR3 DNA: TGCAGCGTTGAAGTTCACACAGGATTAAGGGCCGGGGAGCTGTTTTTT

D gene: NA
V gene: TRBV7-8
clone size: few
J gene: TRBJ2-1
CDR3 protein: CASSPLSSSESNEQFF
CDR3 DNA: TGTGCCAGCAGCCCCCTGTCCAGCTCGGAGTCCAATGAGCAGTTCTTC

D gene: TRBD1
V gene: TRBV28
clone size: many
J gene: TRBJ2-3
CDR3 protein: CASSPDRGGTDTQYF
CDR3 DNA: TGTGCCAGCAGCCCGGACAGGGGTGGCACAGATACGCAGTATTTT

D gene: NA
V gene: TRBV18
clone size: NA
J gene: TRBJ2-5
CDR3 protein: CASSPIQETQYF
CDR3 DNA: TGTGCCAGCTCACCGATTCAAGAGACCCAGTACTTC

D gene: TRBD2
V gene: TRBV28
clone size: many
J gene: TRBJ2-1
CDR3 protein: CASSFPGGRGGNEQFF
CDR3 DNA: TGTGCCAGCAGCTTCCCCGGCGGGAGGGGAGGGAATGAGCAGTTCTTC

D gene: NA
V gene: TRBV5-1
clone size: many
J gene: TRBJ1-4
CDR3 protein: CASSIGTEKLFF
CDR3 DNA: TGCGCCAGCAGTATTGGGACGGAAAAACTGTTTTTT